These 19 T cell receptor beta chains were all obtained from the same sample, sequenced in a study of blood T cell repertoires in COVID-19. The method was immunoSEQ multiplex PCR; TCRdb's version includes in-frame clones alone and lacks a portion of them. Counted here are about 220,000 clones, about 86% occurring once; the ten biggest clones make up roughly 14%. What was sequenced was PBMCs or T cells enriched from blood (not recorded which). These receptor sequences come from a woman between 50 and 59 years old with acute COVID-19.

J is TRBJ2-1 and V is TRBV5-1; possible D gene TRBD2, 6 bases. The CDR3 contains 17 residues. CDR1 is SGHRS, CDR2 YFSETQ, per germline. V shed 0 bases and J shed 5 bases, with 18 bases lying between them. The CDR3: CASSLVGGGRPNNEQFF. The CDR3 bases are TGCGCCAGCAGCTTGGTAGGTGGTGGGAGGCCCAACAATGAGCAGTTCTTC. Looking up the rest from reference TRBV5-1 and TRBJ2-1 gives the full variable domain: KAGVTQTPRYLIKTRGQQVTLSCSPISGHRSVSWYQQTPGQGLQFLFEYFSETQRNKGNFPGRFSGRQFSNSRSEMNVSTLELGDSALYLCASSLVGGGRPNNEQFFGPGTRLTVL.

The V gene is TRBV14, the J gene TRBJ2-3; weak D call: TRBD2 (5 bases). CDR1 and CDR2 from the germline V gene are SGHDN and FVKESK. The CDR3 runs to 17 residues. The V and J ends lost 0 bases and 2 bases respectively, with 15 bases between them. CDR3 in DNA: TGTGCCAGCAGCCAAGATTGGCGAGCGGTCGCCACAGATACGCAGTATTTT. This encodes CASSQDWRAVATDTQYF.

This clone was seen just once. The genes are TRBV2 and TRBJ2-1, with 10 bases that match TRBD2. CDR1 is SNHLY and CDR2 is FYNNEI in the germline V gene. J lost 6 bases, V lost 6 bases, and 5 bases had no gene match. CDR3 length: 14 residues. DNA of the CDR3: TGTGCCAGCAGGGTTAGCGGGAGGCTCAATGAGCAGTTCTTC. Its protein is CASRVSGRLNEQFF.

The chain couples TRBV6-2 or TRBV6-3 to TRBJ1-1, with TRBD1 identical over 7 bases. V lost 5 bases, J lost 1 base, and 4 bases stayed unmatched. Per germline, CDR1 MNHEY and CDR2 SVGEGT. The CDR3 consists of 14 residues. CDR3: CASSGWTGNTEAFF. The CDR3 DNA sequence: TGTGCCAGCAGTGGATGGACAGGGAACACTGAAGCTTTCTTT.

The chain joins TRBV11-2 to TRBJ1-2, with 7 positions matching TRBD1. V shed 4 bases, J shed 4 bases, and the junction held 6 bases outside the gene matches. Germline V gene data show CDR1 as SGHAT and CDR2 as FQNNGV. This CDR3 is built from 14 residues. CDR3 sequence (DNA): TGTGCCAGCAGCTACTGGACAGGAACCTATGGCTACACCTTC. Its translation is CASSYWTGTYGYTF.

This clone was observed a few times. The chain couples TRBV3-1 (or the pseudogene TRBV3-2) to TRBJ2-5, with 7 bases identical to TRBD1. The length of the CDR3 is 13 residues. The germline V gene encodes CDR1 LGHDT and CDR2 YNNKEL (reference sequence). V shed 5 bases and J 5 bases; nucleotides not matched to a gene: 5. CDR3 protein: CASSLNRGETQYF. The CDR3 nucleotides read TGTGCCAGCAGCTTAAACAGGGGTGAGACCCAGTACTTC.

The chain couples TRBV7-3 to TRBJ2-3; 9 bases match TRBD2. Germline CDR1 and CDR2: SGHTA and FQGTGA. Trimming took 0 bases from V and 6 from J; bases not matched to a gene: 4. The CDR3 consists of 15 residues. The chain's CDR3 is CASSLTSGSFDTQYF. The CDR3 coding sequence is TGTGCCAGCAGCTTAACTAGCGGGAGTTTTGATACGCAGTATTTT.

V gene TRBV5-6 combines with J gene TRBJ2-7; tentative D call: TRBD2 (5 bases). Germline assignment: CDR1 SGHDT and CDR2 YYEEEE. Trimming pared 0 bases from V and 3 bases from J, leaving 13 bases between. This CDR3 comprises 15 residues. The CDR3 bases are TGTGCCAGCAGCTTGGCCCTCACGGGGATCTACGAGCAGTACTTC. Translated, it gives CASSLALTGIYEQYF.

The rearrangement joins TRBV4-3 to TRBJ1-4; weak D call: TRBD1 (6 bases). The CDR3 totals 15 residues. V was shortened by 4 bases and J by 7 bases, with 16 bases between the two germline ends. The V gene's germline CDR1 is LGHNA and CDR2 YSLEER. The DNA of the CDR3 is TGCGCCAGCAGCCCCCGGGGAGGGGGTGGTGAAAAACTGTTTTTT. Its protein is CASSPRGGGGEKLFF.

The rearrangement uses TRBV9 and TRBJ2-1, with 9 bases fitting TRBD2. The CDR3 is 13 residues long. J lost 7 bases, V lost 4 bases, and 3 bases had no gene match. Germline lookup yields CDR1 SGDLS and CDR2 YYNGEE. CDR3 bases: TGTGCCAGCAGCCCCGGACTAGCGAATGAGCAGTTCTTC. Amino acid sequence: CASSPGLANEQFF.

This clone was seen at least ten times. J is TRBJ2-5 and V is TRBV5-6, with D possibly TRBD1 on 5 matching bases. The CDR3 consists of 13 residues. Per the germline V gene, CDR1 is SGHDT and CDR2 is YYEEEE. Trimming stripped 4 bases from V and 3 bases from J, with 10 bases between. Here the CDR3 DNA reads TGTGCCAGCAGCGACTTCAGGGAAGAGACCCAGTACTTC. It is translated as CASSDFREETQYF.

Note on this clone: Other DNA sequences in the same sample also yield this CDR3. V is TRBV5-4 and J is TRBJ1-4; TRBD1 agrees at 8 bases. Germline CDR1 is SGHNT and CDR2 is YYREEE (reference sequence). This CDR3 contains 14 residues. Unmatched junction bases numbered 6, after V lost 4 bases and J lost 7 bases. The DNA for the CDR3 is TGTGCCAGCAGCCCCGGGACAGGTCGTGAAAAACTGTTTTTT. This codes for CASSPGTGREKLFF.

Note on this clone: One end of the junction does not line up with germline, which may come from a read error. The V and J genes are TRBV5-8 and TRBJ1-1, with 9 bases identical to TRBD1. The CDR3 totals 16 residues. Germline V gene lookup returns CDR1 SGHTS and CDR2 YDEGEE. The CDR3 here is CASSLFQGTGGEPTSF. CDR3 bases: TGTGCCAGCAGCTTGTTTCAGGGTACAGGGGGCGAACCCACAAGCTTT.

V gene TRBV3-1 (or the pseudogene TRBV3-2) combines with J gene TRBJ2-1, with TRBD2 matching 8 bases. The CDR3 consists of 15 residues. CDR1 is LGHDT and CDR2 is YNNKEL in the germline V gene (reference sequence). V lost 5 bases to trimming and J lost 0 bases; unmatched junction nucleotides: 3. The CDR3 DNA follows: TGTGCCAGCAGCAAGGGGACTAGCTCCTACAATGAGCAGTTCTTC. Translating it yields CASSKGTSSYNEQFF.

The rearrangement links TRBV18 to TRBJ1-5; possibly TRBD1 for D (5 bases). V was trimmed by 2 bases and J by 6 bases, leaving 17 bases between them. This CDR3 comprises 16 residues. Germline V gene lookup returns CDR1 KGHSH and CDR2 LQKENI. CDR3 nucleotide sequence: TGTGCCAGCTCACCAGATGCAGGGTCATTTAGTCAGCCCCAGCATTTT. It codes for CASSPDAGSFSQPQHF.

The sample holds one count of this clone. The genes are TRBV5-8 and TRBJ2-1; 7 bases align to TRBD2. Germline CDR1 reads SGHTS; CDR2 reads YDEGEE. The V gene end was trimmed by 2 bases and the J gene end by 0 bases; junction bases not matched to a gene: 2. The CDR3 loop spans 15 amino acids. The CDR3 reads CASSFSGYSYNEQFF. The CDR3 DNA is TGTGCCAGCAGCTTTAGCGGGTACTCCTACAATGAGCAGTTCTTC.

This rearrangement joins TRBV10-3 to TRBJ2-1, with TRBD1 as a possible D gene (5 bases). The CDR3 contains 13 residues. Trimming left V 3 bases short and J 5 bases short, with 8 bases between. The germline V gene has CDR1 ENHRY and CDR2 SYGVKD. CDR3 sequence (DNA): TGTGCCATCAGTGAAGACAGTAACAATGAGCAGTTCTTC. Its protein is CAISEDSNNEQFF.

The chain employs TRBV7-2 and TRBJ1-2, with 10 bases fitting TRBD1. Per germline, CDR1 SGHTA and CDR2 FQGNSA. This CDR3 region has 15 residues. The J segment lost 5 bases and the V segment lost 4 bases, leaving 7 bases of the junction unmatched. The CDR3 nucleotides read TGTGCCAGCAGCTCGTCCGGGACAGGGGCGTATGGCTACACCTTC. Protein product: CASSSSGTGAYGYTF.

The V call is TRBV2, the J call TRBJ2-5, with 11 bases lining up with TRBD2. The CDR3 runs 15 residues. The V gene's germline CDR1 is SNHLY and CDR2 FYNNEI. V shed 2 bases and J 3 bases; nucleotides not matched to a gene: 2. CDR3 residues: CASSELAGGEETQYF. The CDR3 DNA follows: TGTGCCAGCAGTGAACTAGCGGGAGGTGAAGAGACCCAGTACTTC.